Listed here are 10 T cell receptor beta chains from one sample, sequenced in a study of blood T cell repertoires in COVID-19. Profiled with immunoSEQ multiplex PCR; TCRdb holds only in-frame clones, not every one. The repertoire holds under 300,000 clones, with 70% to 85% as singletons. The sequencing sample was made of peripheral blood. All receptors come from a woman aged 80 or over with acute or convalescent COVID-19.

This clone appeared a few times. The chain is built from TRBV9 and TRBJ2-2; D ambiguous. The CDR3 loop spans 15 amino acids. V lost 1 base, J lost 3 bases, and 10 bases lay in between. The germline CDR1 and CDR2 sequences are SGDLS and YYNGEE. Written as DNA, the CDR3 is TGTGCCAGCAGCGTATCTCCTACTTACACCGGGGAGCTGTTTTTT. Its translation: CASSVSPTYTGELFF.

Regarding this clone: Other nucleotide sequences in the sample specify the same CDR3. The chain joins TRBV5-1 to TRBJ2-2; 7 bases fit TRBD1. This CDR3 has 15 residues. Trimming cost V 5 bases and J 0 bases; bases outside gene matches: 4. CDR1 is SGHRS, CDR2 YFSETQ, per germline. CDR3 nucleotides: TGCGCCAGCAGACCGGGACAGACGAACACCGGGGAGCTGTTTTTT. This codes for CASRPGQTNTGELFF.

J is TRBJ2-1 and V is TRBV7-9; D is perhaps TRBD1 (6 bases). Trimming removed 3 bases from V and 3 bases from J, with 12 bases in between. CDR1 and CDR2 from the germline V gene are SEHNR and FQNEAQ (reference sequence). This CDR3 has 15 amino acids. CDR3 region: CASSLVRGGYNEQFF. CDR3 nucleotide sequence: TGTGCCAGCAGCTTGGTTAGAGGGGGCTACAATGAGCAGTTCTTC.

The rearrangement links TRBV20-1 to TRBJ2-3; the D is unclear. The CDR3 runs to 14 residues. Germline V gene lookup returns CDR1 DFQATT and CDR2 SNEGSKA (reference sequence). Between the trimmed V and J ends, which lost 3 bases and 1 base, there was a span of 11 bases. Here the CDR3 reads CSASSPAGTDTQYF. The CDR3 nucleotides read TGCAGTGCTAGTTCCCCCGCGGGCACAGATACGCAGTATTTT.

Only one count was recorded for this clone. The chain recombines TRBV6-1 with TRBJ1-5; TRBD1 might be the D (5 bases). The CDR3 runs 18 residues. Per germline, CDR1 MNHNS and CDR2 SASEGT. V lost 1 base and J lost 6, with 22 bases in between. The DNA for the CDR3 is TGTGCCAGCAGTGAAGAGTTTGTAGGTGGGGCATGGGGTCAGCCCCAGCATTTT. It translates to CASSEEFVGGAWGQPQHF.

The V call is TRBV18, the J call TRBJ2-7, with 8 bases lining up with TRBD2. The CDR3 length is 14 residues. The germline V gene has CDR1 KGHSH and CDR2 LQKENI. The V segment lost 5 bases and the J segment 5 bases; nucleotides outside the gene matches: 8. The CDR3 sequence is CASSGTGGPHEQYF. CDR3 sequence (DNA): TGTGCCAGCTCAGGGACGGGGGGGCCGCACGAGCAGTACTTC.

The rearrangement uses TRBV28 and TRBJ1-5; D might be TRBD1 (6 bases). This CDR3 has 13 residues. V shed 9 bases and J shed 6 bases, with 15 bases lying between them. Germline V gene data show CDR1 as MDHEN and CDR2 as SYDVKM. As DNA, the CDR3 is TGTGCCAGTGGAAGACTCAGGGGTCAGCCCCAGCATTTT. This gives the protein CASGRLRGQPQHF.

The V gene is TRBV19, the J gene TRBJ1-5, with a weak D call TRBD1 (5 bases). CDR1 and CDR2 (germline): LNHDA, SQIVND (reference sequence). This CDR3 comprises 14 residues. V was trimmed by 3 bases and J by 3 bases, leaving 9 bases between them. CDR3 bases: TGTGCCAGTAGTATCGGGGGAAACAATCAGCCCCAGCATTTT. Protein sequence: CASSIGGNNQPQHF.

The CDR3 bases are TGTGCCAGCAGTTCGATGGGACACTACTACGAGCAGTACTTC. Translating gives CASSSMGHYYEQYF. This sequence joins TRBV27 and TRBJ2-7, with a tentative D call TRBD1 (6 bases). There are 14 residues in the CDR3. Trimming shortened V by 4 bases and J by 3 bases, and 13 bases separated the two germline ends. The V gene's germline CDR1 is MNHEY and CDR2 SMNVEV (reference sequence).

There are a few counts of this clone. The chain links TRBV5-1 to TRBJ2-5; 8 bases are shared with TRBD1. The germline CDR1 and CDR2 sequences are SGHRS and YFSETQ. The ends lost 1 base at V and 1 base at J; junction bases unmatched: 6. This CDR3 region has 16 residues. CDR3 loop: CASSLIPGTGQETQYF. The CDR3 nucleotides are TGCGCCAGCAGCTTGATACCCGGGACAGGCCAAGAGACCCAGTACTTC.